Listed below are T cell receptor beta chains from one sample, sequenced in a study of blood T cell repertoires in COVID-19. The table came from immunoSEQ multiplex PCR; TCRdb's copy has only in-frame clones and leaves some out. The sample has 200,000 to 250,000 clones; around 85% are singletons. Sequenced: peripheral blood. These TCRs come from a woman in her fifties or sixties with acute or convalescent COVID-19. Each CDR3 is given with its conserved first and last residue. D genes are given only for firm matches. Expanded clones get a size class; other rows say once, few or many, or leave the size out.

NA TRBJ2-3 TRBV3-1/TRBV3-2 16 TRBD1 TGTGCCAGCAGCCAGAAAGGGACAGGGCGCACAGATACGCAGTATTTT CASSQKGTGRTDTQYF
NA TRBJ2-2 TRBV5-1 16 NA TGCGCCAGCAGCTTGGACGTTATGGAGACCACCGGGGAGCTGTTTTTT CASSLDVMETTGELFF
once TRBJ2-7 TRBV10-3 13 TRBD1 TGTGCCTCCATCGGGACAGATTCCTACGAGCAGTACTTC CASIGTDSYEQYF
NA TRBJ1-3 TRBV7-9 15 NA TGTGCCAGCAGCGTTGCTGGGCGGAGGGAAAACACCATATATTTT CASSVAGRRENTIYF
NA TRBJ1-5 TRBV2 15 NA TGTGCCAGCAGTGAACAGACTACTAGCAATCAGCCCCAGCATTTT CASSEQTTSNQPQHF
NA TRBJ1-4 TRBV7-2 18 NA TGTGCCAGCAGCCCGAAGTTGCGAGGGGGTGGAACTAATGAAAAACTGTTTTTT CASSPKLRGGGTNEKLFF
NA TRBJ2-5 TRBV7-2 15 TRBD2 TGTGCCAGCAGCTTAGGTGGGGGGAGGGAAGAGACCCAGTACTTC CASSLGGGREETQYF
NA TRBJ1-2 TRBV28 13 NA TGTGCCAGCAGTGGGGCTCCCAACTATGGCTACACCTTC CASSGAPNYGYTF
NA TRBJ2-1 TRBV4-1 18 TRBD2 TGCGCCAGCAGCACATTGCCAGCGGGGGACCGGGCGTCCAATGAGCAGTTCTTC CASSTLPAGDRASNEQFF
few TRBJ2-7 TRBV5-1 15 NA TGCGCCAGCAGCCAGGGATTTAGGGAACTCGGCGAGCAGTACTTC CASSQGFRELGEQYF
NA TRBJ1-4 TRBV6-1 16 TRBD1 TGTGCCAGCAGTGAGTACAGGGGGTCGAGTAATGAAAAACTGTTTTTT CASSEYRGSSNEKLFF
NA TRBJ1-2 TRBV5-6 14 NA TGTGCCAGCAGCCCCCCGGGTACGAGGTATGGCTACACCTTC CASSPPGTRYGYTF
NA TRBJ2-5 TRBV6-2/TRBV6-3 14 TRBD2 TGTGCCAGCAGCGCTAGCGGGACCCAAGAGACCCAGTACTTC CASSASGTQETQYF